The T cell receptor beta chain described here comes from a study of OX40 agonist ivuxolimab in advanced cancers. General study results and limits: Dosing at 0.1 to 3.0 mg/kg was accompanied by clonal expansion of CD4+ and CD8+ blood T cells by week 6.

Measured with immunoSEQ multiplex PCR; TCRdb has only the in-frame clones, and not every one. The sample lists 13,000 to 15,000 clones, under 85% occurring once. This clone was counted between two and nine times. Its cognate antigen is unknown. The cohort excluded patients with autoimmune disease history or systemic immunosuppression. V trimming: 3 bases; J trimming: 4 bases; junction bases outside the gene matches: 9. The CDR3 is 16 amino acids. Germline CDR1 is SGHNT and CDR2 is YYREEE (reference sequence). The specimen was CD4+ or CD8+ T cells sorted from blood, collected in a trial of the OX40 agonist ivuxolimab. The gene calls are TRBV5-4 and TRBJ2-1; TRBD2 matches at 8 bases. This receptor was obtained from an adult with an advanced solid tumor such as melanoma, head and neck, liver or kidney cancer. In DNA form, the CDR3 reads TGTGCCAGCAGCTGGGAGCGGGAGCTCTATTACAATGAGCAGTTCTTC. Encoded protein: CASSWERELYYNEQFF.